The next 15 T cell receptor beta chains were all read from a single sample in a study of identical twins. TCRdb reprocessed the 5' RACE reads via MiXCR and lists one record per CDR3 protein. The top ten clones hold approximately 0.9% of a sample with some 500,000 distinct CDR3 sequences, 14% of them seen once. This sample was shared with a second study, whose subject was yellow fever vaccine responses in identical twins.

Sequencing was performed on CD4+ T cells sorted from blood. The receptors were gathered from a woman aged 18-30 years in good health.

This clonotype was counted only a few times. The gene calls are TRBV28 and TRBJ2-2, with 7 bases lining up with TRBD1. Losses at the gene ends were 10 bases for V and 1 base for J; bases not matched to a gene: 9. The CDR3 covers 15 residues. Germline CDR1 is MDHEN and CDR2 is SYDVKM. CDR3 in amino acids: CATLIGDRNTGELFF. CDR3 DNA: TGTGCCACTTTGATTGGGGACAGGAACACCGGGGAGCTGTTTTTT. The variable domain in full, completed from reference TRBV28 and TRBJ2-2, reads DVKVTQSSRYLVKRTGEKVFLECVQDMDHENMFWYRQDPGLGLRLIYFSYDVKMKEKGDIPEGYSVSREKKERFSLILESASTNQTSMYLCATLIGDRNTGELFFGEGSRLTVL.

The V and J genes are TRBV6-2 or TRBV6-3 and TRBJ2-5; D possibly matches TRBD1 or TRBD2 (5 bases each). Germline assignment: CDR1 MNHEY and CDR2 SVGEGT. Trimming removed 2 bases from V and 6 bases from J, with 13 bases in between. The CDR3 is 14 residues long. The CDR3, as DNA: TGTGCCAGCAGTTACATGGTGGGGACGAAGACCCAGTACTTC. Protein product: CASSYMVGTKTQYF.

V usage is TRBV5-5 and J usage is TRBJ2-3; 10 bases map to TRBD2. V lost 4 bases to trimming and J lost 2 bases; unmatched junction nucleotides: 7. The CDR3 has 16 residues. Germline CDR1 and CDR2: SGHKS and YYEKEE (reference sequence). The CDR3 coding sequence is TGTGCCAGCAGCGGGGTGACTAGCGGGCTCACAGATACGCAGTATTTT. Protein product: CASSGVTSGLTDTQYF.

This rearrangement joins TRBV6-5 to TRBJ2-1; 8 positions match TRBD2. J gave up 0 bases and V 0 bases, and 4 bases lay outside the gene matches. The CDR3 runs to 17 residues. Germline values: CDR1 MNHEY, CDR2 SVGAGI. The CDR3 sequence is CASSYSRSGSSYNEQFF. The CDR3 region has the DNA TGTGCCAGCAGTTACTCTCGAAGCGGGAGCTCCTACAATGAGCAGTTCTTC.

This clonotype has only a few counts. This sequence joins TRBV6-1 and TRBJ2-3, with a weak D call TRBD2 (5 bases). The germline V gene has CDR1 MNHNS and CDR2 SASEGT. The CDR3 is made up of 14 amino acids. V lost 6 bases and J 4 bases, leaving 14 bases between the germline ends. The chain's CDR3 is CASRVGLWADTQYF. CDR3 coding DNA: TGTGCCAGCAGAGTCGGACTTTGGGCAGATACGCAGTATTTT.

V gene TRBV5-6 combines with J gene TRBJ2-7; unclear D gene. V gave up 4 bases and J gave up 3 bases, with 14 bases separating them. The CDR3 is 14 amino acids. The germline V gene has CDR1 SGHDT and CDR2 YYEEEE. CDR3 bases: TGTGCCAGCAGCCTCGGGCGCGGATGCTACGAGCAGTACTTC. Residues: CASSLGRGCYEQYF.

The rearrangement uses TRBV7-9 and TRBJ2-7; D is unclear. The V and J ends lost 6 bases and 1 base respectively, with 16 bases between them. Germline loops: CDR1 SEHNR, CDR2 FQNEAQ (reference sequence). This CDR3 has 15 residues. DNA for the CDR3: TGTGCCAGCAGTCCCGACGGATCGAGATCCTACGAGCAGTACTTC. This sequence encodes CASSPDGSRSYEQYF.

This clonotype has just a few counts. The chain combines TRBV5-1 with TRBJ2-7, with 12 nucleotides matching TRBD2. Losses at the gene ends were 7 bases for V and 2 bases for J; bases not matched to a gene: 4. The V gene's germline CDR1 is SGHRS and CDR2 YFSETQ. The CDR3 runs 14 residues. CDR3 in DNA: TGCGCCAGCGCGACTAGCGGGGGCACCTACGAGCAGTACTTC. This sequence encodes CASATSGGTYEQYF.

This clonotype was seen only a few times. This chain connects TRBV3-1 to TRBJ2-3; D gene ambiguous. Trimming shortened V by 4 bases and J by 2 bases, and 10 bases separated the two germline ends. Germline CDR1 and CDR2: LGHDT and YNNKEL (reference sequence). The CDR3 totals 14 residues. CDR3 region: CASSPRVITDTQYF. For the CDR3, the DNA is TGTGCCAGCAGCCCCCGCGTGATCACAGATACGCAGTATTTT.

This clonotype has only a few counts. This rearrangement joins TRBV25-1 to TRBJ2-1, with 8 bases lining up with TRBD2. After removal of 7 bases from V and 6 bases from J, the junction contained 5 bases not matched to a gene. Per germline, CDR1 MGHDK and CDR2 SYGVNS. The CDR3 totals 13 residues. The CDR3 region has the DNA TGTGCCAGCACCGCCGCGGGGGGCAATGAGCAGTTCTTC. This encodes CASTAAGGNEQFF.

The V call is TRBV7-9, the J call TRBJ1-6, with D possibly matching TRBD1 (6 bases). Germline assignment: CDR1 SEHNR and CDR2 FQNEAQ (reference sequence). V was shortened by 5 bases and J by 7 bases, with 15 bases between the two germline ends. CDR3 length: 15 amino acids. CDR3 nucleotide sequence: TGTGCCAGCAGCCCGCAGGGGTTACGGAATTCACCCCTCCACTTT. This gives the protein CASSPQGLRNSPLHF.

CDR3 DNA: TGTGCTATCACCGGGACTAGCGGGGGAGGAGAGACCCAGTACTTC. It codes for CAITGTSGGGETQYF. The rearrangement joins TRBV7-7 to TRBJ2-5, with TRBD2 identical over 14 bases. The CDR3 is made up of 15 amino acids. Germline CDR1 SSHAT, CDR2 FNYEAQ (reference sequence).

This clonotype has a handful of counts. This may be a read error, as it is one base from a much larger clone. The J gene is TRBJ2-7, the V gene TRBV10-3; D remains unclear. Trimming removed 6 bases from V and 1 base from J, with 4 bases in between. The CDR3 contains 11 residues. Germline CDR1 reads ENHRY; CDR2 reads SYGVKD. The CDR3 sequence is CAIRGSYEQYF. As DNA, the CDR3 is TGTGCCATCAGAGGGTCCTACGAGCAGTACTTC.

There are a few counts of this clonotype. V is TRBV10-3 and J is TRBJ2-1; D is perhaps TRBD2 (5 bases). The CDR3 consists of 14 residues. Trimming shortened V by 3 bases and J by 6 bases, and 12 bases separated the two germline ends. Germline V gene sequence: CDR1 ENHRY, CDR2 SYGVKD. The DNA of the CDR3 is TGTGCCATCAGTGACCCAGCCCGGGGCAATGAGCAGTTCTTC. This gives the protein CAISDPARGNEQFF.

Only a few counts were recorded for this clonotype. The rearrangement links TRBV7-2 to TRBJ2-2, with a weak D call TRBD1 (6 bases). The V gene lost 5 bases and the J gene lost 8 bases, with 15 bases spanning the gap. Germline V gene sequence: CDR1 SGHTA, CDR2 FQGNSA. The CDR3 is 14 amino acids. CDR3 nucleotides: TGTGCCAGCAGCCTGGACAGCTTCTATGGGGAGCTGTTTTTT. This gives the protein CASSLDSFYGELFF. The full variable domain, in which reference TRBV7-2 and TRBJ2-2 provide the parts outside the CDR3, is GAGVSQSPSNKVTEKGKDVELRCDPISGHTALYWYRQSLGQGLEFLIYFQGNSAPDKSGLPSDRFSAERTGGSVSTLTIQRTQQEDSAVYLCASSLDSFYGELFFGEGSRLTVL.